These 12 T cell receptor beta chains were all obtained from the same sample, sequenced in a study of blood T cell repertoires in COVID-19. Generated by immunoSEQ multiplex PCR, the TCRdb table keeps only in-frame clones and is missing some. The table lists some 350,000 clones, about 90% of them singletons. Specimen: PBMCs or T cells enriched from blood (not recorded which). These receptors came from a woman under 40 who had recovered from COVID-19.

The V gene is TRBV6-6, the J gene TRBJ1-2; TRBD1 aligns across 7 bases. Looked up from germline, CDR1 is MNHNY and CDR2 is SVGAGI (reference sequence). The junction had 9 bases not matched to a gene; V was cut back by 8 bases and J by 3 bases. The length of the CDR3 is 14 residues. This CDR3 is CASVFGDSDYGYTF. As DNA, the CDR3 is TGTGCCAGCGTATTTGGGGACAGCGACTATGGCTACACCTTC.

There are a few counts of this clone. V and J are TRBV5-1 and TRBJ1-2; possible D gene TRBD1, 5 bases. Germline V gene lookup returns CDR1 SGHRS and CDR2 YFSETQ. The CDR3 loop spans 13 amino acids. V was cut by 3 bases and J by 6 bases, with 12 bases left in between. This CDR3 reads CASSSGRGDGYTF. The CDR3 bases are TGCGCCAGCAGCTCAGGGCGGGGAGATGGCTACACCTTC.

The chain employs TRBV10-3 and TRBJ2-3; D call uncertain. This CDR3 contains 12 residues. V was shortened by 4 bases and J by 5 bases, with 7 bases between the two germline ends. CDR1 ENHRY and CDR2 SYGVKD come from the germline V gene. CDR3 sequence: CAISAPQDTQYF. The CDR3 DNA follows: TGTGCCATCAGTGCCCCCCAAGATACGCAGTATTTT.

The chain links TRBV30 to TRBJ2-2; the D is unclear. The CDR3 loop spans 14 amino acids. Germline V gives CDR1 GTSNPN, CDR2 SVGIG (reference sequence). Deletions cut 2 bases from V and 0 bases from J, with 7 bases between. DNA of the CDR3: TGTGCCTGGAGTATCGGAGCGAACACCGGGGAGCTGTTTTTT. Protein product: CAWSIGANTGELFF.

This chain links TRBV28 with TRBJ2-1; D call uncertain. Germline V gene sequence: CDR1 MDHEN, CDR2 SYDVKM. The CDR3 covers 17 residues. The ends were cut back, 5 bases at V and 3 bases at J, with 20 bases in the middle. CDR3 sequence: CASSTERSRYNYNEQFF. CDR3 bases: TGTGCCAGCAGTACCGAACGGTCCCGGTATAACTACAATGAGCAGTTCTTC.

The chain employs TRBV6-5 and TRBJ1-2; D is unclear. Germline-derived CDR1 and CDR2 are MNHEY and SVGAGI. CDR3 size: 15 residues. Trimming shortened V by 2 bases and J by 0 bases, and 10 bases separated the two germline ends. CDR3 protein: CASSYVLGANYGYTF. CDR3 in DNA: TGTGCCAGCAGTTACGTCCTCGGAGCTAACTATGGCTACACCTTC.

V gene TRBV27 combines with J gene TRBJ1-1; the match to TRBD1 covers 10 bases. This CDR3 comprises 14 residues. The trim removed 6 bases at V and 3 bases at J, leaving 4 bases unmatched. Per the germline V gene, CDR1 is MNHEY and CDR2 is SMNVEV (reference sequence). DNA of the CDR3: TGTGCCAGCAGAAGGGACAGGGGTGACACTGAAGCTTTCTTT. Translated: CASRRDRGDTEAFF.

The V gene is TRBV6-2 or TRBV6-3, the J gene TRBJ2-3; 10 nucleotides match TRBD1. This CDR3 has 15 residues. Germline V gene data show CDR1 as MNHEY and CDR2 as SVGEGT. Trimming removed 4 bases from V and 6 bases from J; junction bases left unmatched: 7. The CDR3 DNA follows: TGTGCCAGCAGTTCCTTGGACAGGGGGACGGATACGCAGTATTTT. Translated: CASSSLDRGTDTQYF.

Note on this clone: The same CDR3 can be traced to other DNA sequences in this sample. The CDR3 coding sequence is TGTGCCAGCAGCTTCCGCGGGAACAATGAGCAGTTCTTC. Its protein is CASSFRGNNEQFF. The chain couples TRBV7-9 to TRBJ2-1, with a weak D call TRBD2 (6 bases). V was clipped by 3 bases and J by 5 bases, with 8 bases between them. Germline CDR1 and CDR2: SEHNR and FQNEAQ (reference sequence). The CDR3 extends over 13 amino acids.

The V gene is TRBV28, the J gene TRBJ2-5; tentative D call: TRBD1 (5 bases). This CDR3 region has 14 residues. Per germline, CDR1 MDHEN and CDR2 SYDVKM. V shed 5 bases and J shed 7 bases, with 17 bases lying between them. CDR3 loop: CASSLQRYTGTQYF. The CDR3 nucleotides read TGTGCCAGCAGTCTCCAACGATATACAGGGACCCAGTACTTC.

CDR3 in amino acids: CASSERGRTLEAYEQYF. CDR3 in DNA: TGTGCCAGCAGTGAAAGAGGTCGAACCTTAGAGGCCTACGAGCAGTACTTC. The V call is TRBV27, the J call TRBJ2-7; no reliable D call. The V gene's germline CDR1 is MNHEY and CDR2 SMNVEV (reference sequence). Trimming left V 5 bases short and J 2 bases short, with 22 bases between. This CDR3 contains 17 residues.

This clone appeared a single time. The rearrangement joins TRBV5-1 to TRBJ2-4; 7 bases match TRBD1. From germline, CDR1 is SGHRS and CDR2 YFSETQ. With 0 bases clipped from V and 8 bases from J, the junction kept 8 bases outside the gene matches. CDR3 length: 15 amino acids. CDR3 bases: TGCGCCAGCAGCTTGGTTTCAGGGGGATCGGACATTCAGTACTTC. Its protein is CASSLVSGGSDIQYF.